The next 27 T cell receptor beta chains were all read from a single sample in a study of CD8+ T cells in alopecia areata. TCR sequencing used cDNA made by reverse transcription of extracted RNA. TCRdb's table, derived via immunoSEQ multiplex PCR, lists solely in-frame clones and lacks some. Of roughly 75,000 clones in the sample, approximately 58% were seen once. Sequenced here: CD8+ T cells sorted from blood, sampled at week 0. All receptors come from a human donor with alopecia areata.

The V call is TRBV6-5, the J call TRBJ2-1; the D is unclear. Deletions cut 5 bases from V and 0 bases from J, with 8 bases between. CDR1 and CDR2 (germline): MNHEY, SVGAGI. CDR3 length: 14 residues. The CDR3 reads CASSPRASYNEQFF. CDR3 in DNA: TGTGCCAGCAGTCCCCGGGCCTCCTACAATGAGCAGTTCTTC.

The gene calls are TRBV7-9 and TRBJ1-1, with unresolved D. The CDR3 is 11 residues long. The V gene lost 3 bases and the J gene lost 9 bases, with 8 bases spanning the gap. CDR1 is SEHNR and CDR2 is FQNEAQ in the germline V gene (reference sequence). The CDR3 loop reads CASSFGTQAFF. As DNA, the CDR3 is TGTGCCAGCAGCTTTGGAACTCAAGCTTTCTTT.

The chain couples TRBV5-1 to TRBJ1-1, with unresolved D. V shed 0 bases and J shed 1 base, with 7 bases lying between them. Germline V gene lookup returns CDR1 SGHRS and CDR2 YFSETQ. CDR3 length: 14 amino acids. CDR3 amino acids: CASSLAPGNTEAFF. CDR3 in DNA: TGCGCCAGCAGCTTGGCCCCAGGGAACACTGAAGCTTTCTTT.

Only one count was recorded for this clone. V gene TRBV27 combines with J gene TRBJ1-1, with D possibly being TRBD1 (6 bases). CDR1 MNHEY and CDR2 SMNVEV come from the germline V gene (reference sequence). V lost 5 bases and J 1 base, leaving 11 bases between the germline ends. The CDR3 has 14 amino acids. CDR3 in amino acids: CASSTQGWNTEAFF. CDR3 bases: TGTGCCAGCAGTACACAGGGCTGGAACACTGAAGCTTTCTTT.

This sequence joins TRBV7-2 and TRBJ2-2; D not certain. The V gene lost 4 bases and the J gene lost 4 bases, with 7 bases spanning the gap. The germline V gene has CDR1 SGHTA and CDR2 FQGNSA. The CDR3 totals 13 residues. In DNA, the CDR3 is TGTGCCAGCAGCTCCGTTGGCACCGGGGAGCTGTTTTTT. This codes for CASSSVGTGELFF.

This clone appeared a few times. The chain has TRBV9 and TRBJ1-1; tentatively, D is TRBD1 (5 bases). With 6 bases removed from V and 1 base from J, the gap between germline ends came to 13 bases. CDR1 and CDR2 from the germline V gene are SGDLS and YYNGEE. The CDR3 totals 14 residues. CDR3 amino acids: CASNPTGANTEAFF. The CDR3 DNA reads TGTGCCAGCAACCCCACAGGAGCGAACACTGAAGCTTTCTTT.

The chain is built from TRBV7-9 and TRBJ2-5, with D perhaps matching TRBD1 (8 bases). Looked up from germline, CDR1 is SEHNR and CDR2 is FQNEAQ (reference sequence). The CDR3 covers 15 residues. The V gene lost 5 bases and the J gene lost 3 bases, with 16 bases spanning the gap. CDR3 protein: CASSKQGGLEETQYF. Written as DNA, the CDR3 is TGTGCCAGCAGCAAACAGGGGGGGTTGGAAGAGACCCAGTACTTC. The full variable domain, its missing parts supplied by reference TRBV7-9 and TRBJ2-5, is DTGVSQNPRHKITKRGQNVTFRCDPISEHNRLYWYRQTLGQGPEFLTYFQNEAQLEKSRLLSDRFSAERPKGSFSTLEIQRTEQGDSAMYLCASSKQGGLEETQYFGPGTRLLVL.

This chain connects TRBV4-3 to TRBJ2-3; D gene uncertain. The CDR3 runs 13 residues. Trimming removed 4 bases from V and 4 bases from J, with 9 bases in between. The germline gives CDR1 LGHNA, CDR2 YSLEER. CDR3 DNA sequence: TGCGCCAGCAGCCGAGCATTTCCAGATACGCAGTATTTT. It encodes CASSRAFPDTQYF.

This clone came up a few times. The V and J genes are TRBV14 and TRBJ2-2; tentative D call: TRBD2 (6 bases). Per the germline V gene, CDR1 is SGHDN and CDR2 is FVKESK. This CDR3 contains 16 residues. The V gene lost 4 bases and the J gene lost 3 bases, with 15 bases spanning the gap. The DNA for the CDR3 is TGTGCCAGCAGCCGTACGCGGGGCTCGGACACCGGGGAGCTGTTTTTT. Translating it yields CASSRTRGSDTGELFF.

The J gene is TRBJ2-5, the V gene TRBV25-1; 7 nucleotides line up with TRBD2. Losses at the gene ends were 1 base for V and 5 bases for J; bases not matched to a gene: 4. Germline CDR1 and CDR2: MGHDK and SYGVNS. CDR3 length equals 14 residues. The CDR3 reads CASSELRGTETQYF. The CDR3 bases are TGTGCCAGCAGTGAATTGCGGGGGACGGAGACCCAGTACTTC.

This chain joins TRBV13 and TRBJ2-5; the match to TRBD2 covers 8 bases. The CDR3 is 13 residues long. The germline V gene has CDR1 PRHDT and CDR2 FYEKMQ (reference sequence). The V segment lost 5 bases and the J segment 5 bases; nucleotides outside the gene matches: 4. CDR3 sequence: CASSSLAGETQYF. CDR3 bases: TGTGCCAGCAGCAGTTTAGCGGGGGAGACCCAGTACTTC.

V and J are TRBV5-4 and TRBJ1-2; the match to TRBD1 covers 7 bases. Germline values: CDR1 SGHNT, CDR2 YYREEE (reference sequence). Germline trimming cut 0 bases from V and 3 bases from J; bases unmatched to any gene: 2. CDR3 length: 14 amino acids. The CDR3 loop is CASSLDRGYYGYTF. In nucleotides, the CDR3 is TGTGCCAGCAGCTTGGACAGGGGATACTATGGCTACACCTTC.

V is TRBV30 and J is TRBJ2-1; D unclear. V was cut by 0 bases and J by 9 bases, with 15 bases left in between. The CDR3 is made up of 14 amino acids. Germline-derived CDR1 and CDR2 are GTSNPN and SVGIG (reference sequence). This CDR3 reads CAWSVRGSWGEQFF. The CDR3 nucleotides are TGTGCCTGGAGTGTACGAGGAAGTTGGGGTGAGCAGTTCTTC. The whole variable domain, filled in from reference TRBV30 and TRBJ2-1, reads SQTIHQWPATLVQPVGSPLSLECTVEGTSNPNLYWYRQAAGRGLQLLFYSVGIGQISSEVPQNLSASRPQDRQFILSSKKLLLSDSGFYLCAWSVRGSWGEQFFGPGTRLTVL.

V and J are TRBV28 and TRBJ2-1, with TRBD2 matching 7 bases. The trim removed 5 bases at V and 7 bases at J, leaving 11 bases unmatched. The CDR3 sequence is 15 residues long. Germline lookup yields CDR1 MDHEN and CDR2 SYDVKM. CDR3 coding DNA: TGTGCCAGCAGTCCCCTGGGCGGGAGCCTGAATGAGCAGTTCTTC. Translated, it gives CASSPLGGSLNEQFF.

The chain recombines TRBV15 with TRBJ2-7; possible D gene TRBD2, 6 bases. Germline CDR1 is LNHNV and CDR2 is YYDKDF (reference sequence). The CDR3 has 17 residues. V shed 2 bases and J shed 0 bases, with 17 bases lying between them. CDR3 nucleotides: TGTGCCACCAGCAGATCTAGGGCTAGCGCGAGCTCCTACGAGCAGTACTTC. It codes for CATSRSRASASSYEQYF. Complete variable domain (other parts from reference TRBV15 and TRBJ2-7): DAMVIQNPRYQVTQFGKPVTLSCSQTLNHNVMYWYQQKSSQAPKLLFHYYDKDFNNEADTPDNFQSRRPNTSFCFLDIRSPGLGDTAMYLCATSRSRASASSYEQYFGPGTRLTVT.

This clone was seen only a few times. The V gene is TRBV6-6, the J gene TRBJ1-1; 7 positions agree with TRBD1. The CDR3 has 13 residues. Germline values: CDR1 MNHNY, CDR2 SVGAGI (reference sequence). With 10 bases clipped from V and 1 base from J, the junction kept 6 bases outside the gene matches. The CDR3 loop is CATSWDRNTEAFF. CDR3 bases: TGTGCCACCAGCTGGGACAGGAACACTGAAGCTTTCTTT.

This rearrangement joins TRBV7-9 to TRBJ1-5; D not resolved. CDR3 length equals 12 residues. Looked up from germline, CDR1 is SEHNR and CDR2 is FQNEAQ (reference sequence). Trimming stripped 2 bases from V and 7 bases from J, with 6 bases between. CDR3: CASSLWGQPQHF. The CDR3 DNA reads TGTGCCAGCAGCTTATGGGGACAGCCCCAGCATTTT. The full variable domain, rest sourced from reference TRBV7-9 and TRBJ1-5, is DTGVSQNPRHKITKRGQNVTFRCDPISEHNRLYWYRQTLGQGPEFLTYFQNEAQLEKSRLLSDRFSAERPKGSFSTLEIQRTEQGDSAMYLCASSLWGQPQHFGDGTRLSIL.

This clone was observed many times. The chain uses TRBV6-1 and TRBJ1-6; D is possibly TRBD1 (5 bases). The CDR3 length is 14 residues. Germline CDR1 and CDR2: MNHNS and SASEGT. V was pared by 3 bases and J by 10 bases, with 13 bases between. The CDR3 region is CASSDGRERSPLHF. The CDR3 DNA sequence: TGTGCCAGCAGTGACGGCAGGGAAAGGTCACCCCTCCACTTT.

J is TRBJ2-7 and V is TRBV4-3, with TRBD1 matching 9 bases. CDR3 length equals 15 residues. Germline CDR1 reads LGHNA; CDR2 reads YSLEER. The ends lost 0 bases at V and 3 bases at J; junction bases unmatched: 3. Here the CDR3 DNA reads TGCGCCAGCAGCCAAGATCCGGGACAGGGCTACGAGCAGTACTTC. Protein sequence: CASSQDPGQGYEQYF.

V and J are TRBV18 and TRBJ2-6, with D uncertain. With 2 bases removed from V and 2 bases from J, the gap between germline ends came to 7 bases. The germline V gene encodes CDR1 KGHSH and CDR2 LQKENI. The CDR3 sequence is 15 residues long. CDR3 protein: CASSPTQAGANVLTF. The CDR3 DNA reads TGTGCCAGCTCACCAACCCAGGCTGGGGCCAACGTCCTGACTTTC.

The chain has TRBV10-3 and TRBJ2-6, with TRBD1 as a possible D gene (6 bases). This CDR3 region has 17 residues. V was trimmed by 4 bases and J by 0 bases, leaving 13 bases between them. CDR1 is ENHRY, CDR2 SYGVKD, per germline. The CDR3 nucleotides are TGTGCCATCAGTGGACAGGTTGAGGGCTCTGGGGCCAACGTCCTGACTTTC. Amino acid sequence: CAISGQVEGSGANVLTF.

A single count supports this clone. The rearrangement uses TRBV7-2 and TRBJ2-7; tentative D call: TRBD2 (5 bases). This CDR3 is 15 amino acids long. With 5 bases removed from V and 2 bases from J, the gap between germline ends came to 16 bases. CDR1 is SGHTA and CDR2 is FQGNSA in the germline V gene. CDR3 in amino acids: CASSHPVEGAYEQYF. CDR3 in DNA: TGTGCCAGCAGCCACCCGGTAGAGGGTGCCTACGAGCAGTACTTC. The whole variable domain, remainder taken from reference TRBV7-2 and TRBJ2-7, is GAGVSQSPSNKVTEKGKDVELRCDPISGHTALYWYRQSLGQGLEFLIYFQGNSAPDKSGLPSDRFSAERTGGSVSTLTIQRTQQEDSAVYLCASSHPVEGAYEQYFGPGTRLTVT.

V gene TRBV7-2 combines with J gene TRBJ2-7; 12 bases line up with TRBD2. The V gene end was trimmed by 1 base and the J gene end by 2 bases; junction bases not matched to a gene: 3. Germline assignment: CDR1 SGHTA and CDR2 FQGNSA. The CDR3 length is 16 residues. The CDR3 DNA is TGTGCCAGCAGCTTAGGACTAGCGGGGGCCACCTACGAGCAGTACTTC. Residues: CASSLGLAGATYEQYF.

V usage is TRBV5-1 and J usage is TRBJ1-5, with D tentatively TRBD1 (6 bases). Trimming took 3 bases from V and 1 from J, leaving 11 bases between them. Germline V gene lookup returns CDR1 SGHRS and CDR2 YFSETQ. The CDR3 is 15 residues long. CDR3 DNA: TGCGCCAGCAGCTCGGTAGGGGGGAGCAATCAGCCCCAGCATTTT. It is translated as CASSSVGGSNQPQHF.

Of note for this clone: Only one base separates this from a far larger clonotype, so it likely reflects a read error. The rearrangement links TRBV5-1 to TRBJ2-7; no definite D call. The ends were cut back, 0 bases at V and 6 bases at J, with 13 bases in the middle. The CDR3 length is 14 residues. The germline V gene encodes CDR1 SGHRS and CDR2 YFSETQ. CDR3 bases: TGCGCCAGCAGCTTGGACGCTGCGACCGTCGAGCAGTACTTC. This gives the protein CASSLDAATVEQYF.

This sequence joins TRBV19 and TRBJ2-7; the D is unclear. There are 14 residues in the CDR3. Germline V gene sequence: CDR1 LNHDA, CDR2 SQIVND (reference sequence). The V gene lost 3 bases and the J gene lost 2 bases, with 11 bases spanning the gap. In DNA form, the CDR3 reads TGTGCCAGTAGTATCGAGCCAGACGCCTACGAGCAGTACTTC. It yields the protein CASSIEPDAYEQYF.

The CDR3 region is CASSVEGYYTDTQYF. The CDR3 nucleotides are TGTGCCAGCAGCGTAGAGGGCTACTACACAGATACGCAGTATTTT. This chain joins TRBV9 and TRBJ2-3; no clear D. This CDR3 contains 15 residues. Germline values: CDR1 SGDLS, CDR2 YYNGEE. Trimming took 0 bases from V and 2 from J, leaving 10 bases between them.